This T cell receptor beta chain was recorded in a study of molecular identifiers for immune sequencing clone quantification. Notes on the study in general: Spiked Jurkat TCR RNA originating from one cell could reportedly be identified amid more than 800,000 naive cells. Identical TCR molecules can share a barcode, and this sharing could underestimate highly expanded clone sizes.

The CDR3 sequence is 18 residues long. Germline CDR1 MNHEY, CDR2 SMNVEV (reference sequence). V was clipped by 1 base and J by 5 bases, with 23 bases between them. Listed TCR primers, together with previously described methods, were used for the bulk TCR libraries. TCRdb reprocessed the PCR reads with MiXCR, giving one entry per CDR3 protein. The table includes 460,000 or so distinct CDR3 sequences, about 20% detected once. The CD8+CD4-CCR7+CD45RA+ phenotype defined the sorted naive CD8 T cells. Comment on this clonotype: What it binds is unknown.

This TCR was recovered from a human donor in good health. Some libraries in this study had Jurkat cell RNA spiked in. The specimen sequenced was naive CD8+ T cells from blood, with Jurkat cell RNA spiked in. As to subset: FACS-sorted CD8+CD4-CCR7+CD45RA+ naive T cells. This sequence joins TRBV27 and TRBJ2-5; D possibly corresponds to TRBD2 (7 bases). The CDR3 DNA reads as TGTGCCAGCAGTTTATACGGCGGGGGTTTCGGAAGGGGGGAGACCCAGTACTTC. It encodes CASSLYGGGFGRGETQYF.